Each of the 6 T cell receptor beta chains below was sequenced from the same sample in a study of T cells in Graves' hyperthyroidism and ophthalmopathy. RNA transcripts provided the source from which TCR beta CDR3 regions were amplified. In the first-round RT-PCR of the TCR CDR3, the HTBI primer set was used. TCRdb redid the calling of the multiplex PCR reads with MiXCR, one entry per CDR3 protein. This table has approximately 530,000 distinct CDR3 sequences, around 15% appearing once. Sequenced sample: blood. The receptors were gathered from a woman between 18 and 30 years old with Graves' hyperthyroidism.

This chain uses TRBV7-9 with TRBJ2-3, with TRBD2 as a possible D gene (6 bases). This CDR3 contains 14 residues. Germline-derived CDR1 and CDR2 are SEHNR and FQNEAQ (reference sequence). V dropped 3 bases and J dropped 4 bases, with 11 bases sitting between them. The CDR3 DNA sequence: TGTGCCAGCAGCTTTTCGGGAGTCGCAGATACGCAGTATTTT. Protein sequence: CASSFSGVADTQYF.

This clonotype showed up just a few times. V gene TRBV27 combines with J gene TRBJ2-7, with TRBD2 matching 7 bases. Germline CDR1 MNHEY, CDR2 SMNVEV (reference sequence). With V trimmed by 3 bases and J by 2 bases, 10 bases remained unmatched. This CDR3 region has 16 residues. CDR3 residues: CASSFQGAGLTYEQYF. The CDR3 DNA reads TGTGCCAGCAGTTTCCAAGGAGCGGGACTAACCTACGAGCAGTACTTC.

This clonotype was picked up one time. Sequence at one end of the junction differs from germline and may be a read error. This sequence joins TRBV9 and TRBJ2-3; 7 nucleotides align to TRBD1. In germline, CDR1 is SGDLS, CDR2 YYNGEE. CDR3 size: 14 residues. CDR3 sequence: CASNLLGGTDMQYF. CDR3 DNA sequence: TGTGCCAGCAACTTACTAGGGGGCACAGATATGCAGTATTTT.

This clonotype has ten or more counts. This rearrangement joins TRBV28 to TRBJ1-4, with D hard to call. Between the trimmed V and J ends, which lost 3 bases and 0 bases, there was a span of 11 bases. The CDR3 length is 16 residues. Germline assignment: CDR1 MDHEN and CDR2 SYDVKM. The CDR3 bases are TGTGCCAGCAGTTTTTGGGATCTTGCAACTAATGAAAAACTGTTTTTT. Protein sequence: CASSFWDLATNEKLFF.

DNA for the CDR3: TGCAGCGTTCCCGGGGCGGGAGTTACCTACAATGAGCAGTTCTTC. Translating gives CSVPGAGVTYNEQFF. This chain links TRBV29-1 with TRBJ2-1; 7 bases fit TRBD2. Germline V CDR1 and CDR2: SQVTM, ANQGSEA. The CDR3 length is 15 residues. J gave up 2 bases and V 5 bases, and 9 bases lay outside the gene matches.

In its sample, this clonotype was seen a few times. The V and J genes are TRBV28 and TRBJ2-2, with D possibly being TRBD2 (5 bases). The germline V gene has CDR1 MDHEN and CDR2 SYDVKM. CDR3 length: 15 residues. Trimming took 6 bases from V and 5 from J, leaving 16 bases between them. Here the CDR3 reads CASSPPRGSTGELFF. The CDR3 nucleotides read TGTGCCAGCAGCCCCCCGAGAGGGTCGACCGGGGAGCTGTTTTTT.